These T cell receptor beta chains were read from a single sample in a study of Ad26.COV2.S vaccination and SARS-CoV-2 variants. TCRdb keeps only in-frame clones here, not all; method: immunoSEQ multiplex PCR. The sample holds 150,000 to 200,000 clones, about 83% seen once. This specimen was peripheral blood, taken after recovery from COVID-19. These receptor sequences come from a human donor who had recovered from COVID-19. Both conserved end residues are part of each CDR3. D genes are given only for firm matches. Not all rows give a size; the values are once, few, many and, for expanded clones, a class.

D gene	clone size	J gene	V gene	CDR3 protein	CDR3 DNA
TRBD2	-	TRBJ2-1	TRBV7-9	CASSLIAGGNNEQFF	TGTGCCAGCAGCCTTATAGCGGGGGGCAACAATGAGCAGTTCTTC
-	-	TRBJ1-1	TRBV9	CASSPRGDRNTEAFF	TGTGCCAGCAGCCCCAGGGGTGACAGGAACACTGAAGCTTTCTTT
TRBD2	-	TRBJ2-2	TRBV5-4	CASSLGRGVSQLFF	TGTGCCAGCAGCTTGGGACGGGGGGTCAGCCAGCTGTTTTTT
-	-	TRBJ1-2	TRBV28	CASTTPSPLERGYTF	TGTGCCAGCACCACCCCCTCCCCGCTTGAACGTGGCTACACCTTC
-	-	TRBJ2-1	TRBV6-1	CASSYGSALGPFF	TGTGCCAGCAGTTATGGATCCGCTCTGGGCCCGTTCTTC
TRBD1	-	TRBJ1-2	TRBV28	CASSLLFGTGERYGYTF	TGTGCCAGCAGTTTACTATTTGGGACAGGGGAAAGGTATGGCTACACCTTC
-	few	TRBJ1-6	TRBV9	CASSVDGAGNSPLHF	TGTGCCAGCAGCGTAGATGGGGCAGGGAATTCACCCCTCCACTTT
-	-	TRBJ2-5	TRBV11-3	CASSRSGPETQYF	TGTGCCAGCAGCCGCTCGGGGCCAGAGACCCAGTACTTC
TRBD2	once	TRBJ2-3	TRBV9	CASSVGASGNTDTQYF	TGTGCCAGCAGCGTAGGAGCTAGCGGGAATACAGATACGCAGTATTTT
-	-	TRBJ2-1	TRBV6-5	CASSYSGYSYNEQFF	TGTGCCAGCAGTTACTCGGGTTACTCCTACAATGAGCAGTTCTTC
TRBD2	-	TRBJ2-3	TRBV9	CASSGTSGRAQYF	TGTGCCAGCAGCGGGACTAGCGGGAGGGCGCAGTATTTT
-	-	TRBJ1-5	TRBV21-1	CASTLPRGRGGPQHF	TGTGCCAGCACCCTTCCCCGGGGGCGAGGAGGTCCCCAGCATTTT
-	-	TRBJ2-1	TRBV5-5	CASSPAGLQFF	TGTGCCAGCAGCCCCGCCGGACTGCAGTTCTTC
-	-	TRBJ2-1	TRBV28	CASSPRWGRSYNEQFF	TGTGCCAGCAGTCCCCGATGGGGGCGCTCCTACAATGAGCAGTTCTTC
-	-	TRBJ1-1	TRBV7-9	CASSPRAGSTEAFF	TGTGCCAGCAGCCCCAGGGCTGGGAGCACTGAAGCTTTCTTT
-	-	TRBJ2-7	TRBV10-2	CASTPRGEFEQYF	TGCGCCAGCACCCCTCGCGGGGAATTCGAGCAGTACTTC
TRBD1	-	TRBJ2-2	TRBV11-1	CASSLYRGQVGELFF	TGTGCCAGCAGCTTATACAGGGGGCAAGTCGGGGAGCTGTTTTTT
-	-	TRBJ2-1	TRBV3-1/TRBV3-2	CASSQVGRTSYNEQFF	TGTGCCAGCAGCCAAGTTGGTCGTACCTCCTACAATGAGCAGTTCTTC
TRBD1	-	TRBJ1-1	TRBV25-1	CASSEYFRGSQNTEAFF	TGTGCCAGCAGTGAATATTTCAGGGGGAGCCAGAACACTGAAGCTTTCTTT
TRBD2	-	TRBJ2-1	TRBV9	CASSVEATSGVHEQFF	TGTGCCAGCAGCGTAGAGGCGACTAGCGGGGTCCATGAGCAGTTCTTC
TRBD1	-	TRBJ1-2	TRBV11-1	CASSLTGTGDYGYTF	TGTGCCAGCAGCTTAACCGGGACAGGGGACTATGGCTACACCTTC
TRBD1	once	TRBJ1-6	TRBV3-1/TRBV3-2	CASSQGVGRGQSPLHF	TGTGCCAGCAGCCAAGGGGTCGGCAGGGGGCAATCACCCCTCCACTTT
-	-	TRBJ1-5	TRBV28	CASSLNRQPQHF	TGTGCCAGCTCGCTAAACCGACAGCCCCAGCATTTT
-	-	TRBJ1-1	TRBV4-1	CASSLSRRERNTEAFF	TGCGCCAGCAGCCTCTCCAGGAGGGAGAGGAACACTGAAGCTTTCTTT
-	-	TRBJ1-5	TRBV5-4	CASSLSRGRRVNQPQHF	TGTGCCAGCAGCTTGTCTCGAGGGAGAAGGGTCAATCAGCCCCAGCATTTT
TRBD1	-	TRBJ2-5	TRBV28	CASSIVRDRGETQYF	TGTGCCAGCAGTATAGTCCGGGACAGGGGGGAGACCCAGTACTTC
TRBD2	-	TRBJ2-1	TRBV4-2	CASSQVATSSYNEQFF	TGTGCCAGCAGCCAAGTCGCGACTAGCAGTTACAATGAGCAGTTCTTC
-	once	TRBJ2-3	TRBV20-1	CSASRQGTDTQYF	TGCAGTGCTAGTCGCCAGGGCACAGATACGCAGTATTTT
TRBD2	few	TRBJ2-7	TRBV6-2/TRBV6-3	CASSYEAGASYEQYF	TGTGCCAGCAGTTACGAGGCGGGAGCCTCCTACGAGCAGTACTTC
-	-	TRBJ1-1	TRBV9	CASTTDGGDTEAFF	TGTGCCAGCACCACGGACGGGGGTGACACTGAAGCTTTCTTT
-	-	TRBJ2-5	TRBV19	CASSKTRAQETQYF	TGTGCCAGTAGTAAGACGAGAGCCCAAGAGACCCAGTACTTC
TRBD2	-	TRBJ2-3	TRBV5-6	CASSLASGGHTDTQYF	TGTGCCAGCAGCTTGGCTAGCGGGGGTCACACAGATACGCAGTATTTT
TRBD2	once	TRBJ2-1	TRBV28	CATIPGLAWNEQFF	TGTGCCACCATTCCGGGACTAGCGTGGAATGAGCAGTTCTTC
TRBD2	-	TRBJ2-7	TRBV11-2	CASSFGGYEQYF	TGTGCCAGCAGCTTCGGGGGGTACGAGCAGTACTTC
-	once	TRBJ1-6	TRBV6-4	CASRTGPNSPLHF	TGTGCCAGCAGAACCGGACCCAATTCACCCCTCCACTTT
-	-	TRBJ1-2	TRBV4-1	CASSPSGRVDYTF	TGCGCCAGCAGCCCCTCGGGAAGGGTGGACTACACCTTC
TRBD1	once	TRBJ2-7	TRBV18	CASSPTTGLSYEQYF	TGTGCCAGCTCACCCACGACAGGGTTATCCTACGAGCAGTACTTC
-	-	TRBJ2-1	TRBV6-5	CASLAGNEQFF	TGTGCCAGCCTCGCAGGGAATGAGCAGTTCTTC
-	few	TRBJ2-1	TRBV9	CASSARVGEQFF	TGTGCCAGCAGCGCCCGAGTGGGTGAGCAGTTCTTC
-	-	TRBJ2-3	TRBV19	CASSIGQADTQYF	TGTGCCAGTAGTATAGGTCAAGCAGATACGCAGTATTTT
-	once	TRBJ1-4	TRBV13	CASSLGATNEKLFF	TGTGCCAGCAGCTTGGGTGCAACTAATGAAAAACTGTTTTTT
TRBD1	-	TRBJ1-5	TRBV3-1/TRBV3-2	CASSQGQGDQPQHF	TGTGCCAGCAGCCAAGGACAGGGAGATCAGCCCCAGCATTTT
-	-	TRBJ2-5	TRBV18	CASSDQETQYF	TGTGCCAGCTCAGATCAAGAGACCCAGTACTTC
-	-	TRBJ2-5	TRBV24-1	CAPWFLSPETQYF	TGTGCCCCCTGGTTCCTTAGTCCAGAGACCCAGTACTTC
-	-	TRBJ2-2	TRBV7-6	CASSLGDWGLFF	TGTGCCAGCAGCTTAGGGGATTGGGGGCTGTTTTTT
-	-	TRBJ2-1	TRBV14	CASSQRRIVVSYNEQFF	TGTGCCAGCAGCCAAAGACGAATAGTGGTTTCTTACAATGAGCAGTTCTTC